This TCR beta chain derives from a study of OX40 agonist ivuxolimab in advanced cancers. Here immunoSEQ multiplex PCR was the method, and the copy in TCRdb shows in-frame clones only, minus some. Of tens of thousands of clones in the sample, 82% were seen once. Deletions cut 2 bases from V and 7 bases from J, with 21 bases between. This CDR3 comprises 16 residues. Germline CDR1 is LNHDA and CDR2 is SQIVND (reference sequence). V and J are TRBV19 and TRBJ2-7; D is possibly TRBD2 (6 bases). This receptor was obtained from an adult with an advanced solid tumor such as melanoma, head and neck, liver or kidney cancer. The sample was CD4+ or CD8+ T cells sorted from blood, taken in a trial of the OX40 agonist ivuxolimab. As DNA, the CDR3 is TGTGCCAGTAGTATACGGGGGACCCCGTATTCTGGAGAGCAGTACTTC. The encoded protein is CASSIRGTPYSGEQYF.